The entry below describes one TCR beta chain. The data belong to a study of shared clonotypes between healthy human individuals. At the level of the study: CD4 naive and memory got three plates each, CD8 naive two, CD8 memory one.

V lost 5 bases to trimming and J lost 5 bases, with 16 bases between them. Germline loops: CDR1 SQVTM, CDR2 ANQGSEA. The CDR3 sequence is 14 residues long. Every donor was a Caucasian adult from Nashville, Tennessee. DNA at about 190 ng, around 30,000 T cell genomes, went into sorted-subset replicate PCRs. Sequencing was performed with immunoSEQ multiplex PCR; in TCRdb, only in-frame clones are kept and a portion is missing. The sample contains approximately 110,000 clones, 65% to 75% of which appear only once. Source material: memory CD8+ T cells sorted from blood. The sample's subset: CD45RO+ cells pooled with CCR7-negative TemRA cells. This TCR was recovered from a woman in her thirties in good health. The chain recombines TRBV29-1 with TRBJ2-1; D is possibly TRBD2 (5 bases). The CDR3 nucleotides are TGCAGCGTTCCAACCATAGCGTACCACAATGAGCAGTTCTTC. Translating gives CSVPTIAYHNEQFF.